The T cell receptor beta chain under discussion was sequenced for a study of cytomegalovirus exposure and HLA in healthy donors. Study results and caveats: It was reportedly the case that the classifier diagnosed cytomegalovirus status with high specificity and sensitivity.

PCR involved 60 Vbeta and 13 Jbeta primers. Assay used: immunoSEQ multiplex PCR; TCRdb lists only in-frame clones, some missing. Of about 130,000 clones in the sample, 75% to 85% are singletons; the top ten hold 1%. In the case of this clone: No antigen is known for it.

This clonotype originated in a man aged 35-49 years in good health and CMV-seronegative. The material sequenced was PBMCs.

CDR3 region: CASSIGLAGDEQYF. CDR3 nucleotides: TGTGCCAGCAGTATCGGACTAGCGGGAGACGAGCAGTACTTC. The chain is built from TRBV28 and TRBJ2-5; the match to TRBD2 covers 13 bases. The J call may be mistaken, given a closer DNA end match to TRBJ2-7. This CDR3 has 14 residues. The germline gives CDR1 MDHEN, CDR2 SYDVKM.